The clone carrying this TCR beta chain came up once. Its antigen is currently unknown. Data came from immunoSEQ multiplex PCR; TCRdb stores just in-frame clones and leaves some out. The data show 130,000 or so clones, more than 80% seen once. The sample comes from a study of graft-versus-host responses after intestinal transplantation. Background on the study: Among the recipients, all got anti-thymocyte globulin induction and then tacrolimus and steroids for about three years.

The length of the CDR3 is 16 residues. Study-wide results and limits: GvH clones appeared in recipient marrow, some first in ileum or blood.

The receptor was derived from a human donor who received an intestinal transplant. The source was unstimulated CD4+ T cells sorted from spleen or lymph node cells, collected before intestinal transplant. The rearrangement uses TRBV21-1 and TRBJ2-7; TRBD1, the table's D call, was not compared with the DNA. TRBV21-1 corresponds to a pseudogene. CDR3 DNA: TGTGCCAGCAGCAAAGCTAGGACACACAAAGCCTACGAGCAGTACTTC. Protein sequence: CASSKARTHKAYEQYF.